This is a list of T cell receptor beta chains from one sample in a study of CD8 T cells in Susac syndrome. TCRdb re-analysed the immunoSEQ multiplex PCR reads in MiXCR, keeping a single row per CDR3 protein. The sample consists of roughly 2,200 distinct CDR3 sequences, 70% of them appearing once. Sequenced: CD8+ TEMRA cells from PBMCs. The receptors stem from a human donor with Susac syndrome. Each CDR3 is given with its conserved first and last residue. The order of the fields is V gene, J gene, D gene, clone size, CDR3 protein, CDR3 DNA. D genes are given only for firm matches. Clone sizes are given selectively: once, few, many, or a class where the clone is expanded.

v_call: TRBV20-1
j_call: TRBJ1-4
d_call: TRBD1
clone_size: once
cdr3_aa: CSARDAVQGALEKLFF
cdr3_nt: TGCAGTGCTAGAGATGCCGTACAGGGGGCGCTTGAAAAACTGTTTTTT

v_call: TRBV15
j_call: TRBJ2-3
d_call: TRBD2
clone_size: once
cdr3_aa: CSTSRDWGGLPDTDTQYF
cdr3_nt: TGTTCCACCAGCAGAGATTGGGGGGGTCTGCCTGACACAGATACGCAGTATTTT

v_call: TRBV30
j_call: TRBJ1-3
d_call: -
clone_size: -
cdr3_aa: CAWSVGSGGYSGNTIYF
cdr3_nt: TGTGCCTGGAGTGTAGGGTCAGGCGGATACTCTGGAAACACCATATATTTT

v_call: TRBV11-3
j_call: TRBJ2-1
d_call: -
clone_size: -
cdr3_aa: CASSLDPTKAVTWDEQFF
cdr3_nt: TGTGCCAGCAGCTTAGATCCCACCAAAGCGGTTACTTGGGATGAGCAGTTCTTC

v_call: TRBV11-2
j_call: TRBJ2-3
d_call: -
clone_size: -
cdr3_aa: CASSLEPGSDTQYF
cdr3_nt: TGTGCCAGCAGCTTAGAGCCAGGGTCAGATACGCAGTATTTT

v_call: TRBV9
j_call: TRBJ1-2
d_call: -
clone_size: -
cdr3_aa: CASSSGLSYGYTF
cdr3_nt: TGTGCCAGCAGCAGCGGGTTAAGCTATGGCTACACCTTC

v_call: TRBV19
j_call: TRBJ1-5
d_call: -
clone_size: -
cdr3_aa: CASSIGQSFYSNQPQHF
cdr3_nt: TGTGCCAGTAGTATCGGACAGTCCTTCTATAGCAATCAGCCCCAGCATTTT

v_call: TRBV11-1
j_call: TRBJ2-7
d_call: TRBD2
clone_size: -
cdr3_aa: CASSAPGGRTYEQYF
cdr3_nt: TGTGCCAGCAGCGCTCCGGGGGGGCGCACCTACGAGCAGTACTTC

v_call: TRBV4-3
j_call: TRBJ1-1
d_call: -
clone_size: -
cdr3_aa: CASSHEPGAEAFF
cdr3_nt: TGCGCCAGCAGCCATGAACCGGGGGCTGAAGCTTTCTTT

v_call: TRBV6-5
j_call: TRBJ2-1
d_call: TRBD1
clone_size: -
cdr3_aa: CASTRTGAYNERFF
cdr3_nt: TGTGCCAGCACTAGGACAGGGGCCTACAATGAGCGTTTCTTC